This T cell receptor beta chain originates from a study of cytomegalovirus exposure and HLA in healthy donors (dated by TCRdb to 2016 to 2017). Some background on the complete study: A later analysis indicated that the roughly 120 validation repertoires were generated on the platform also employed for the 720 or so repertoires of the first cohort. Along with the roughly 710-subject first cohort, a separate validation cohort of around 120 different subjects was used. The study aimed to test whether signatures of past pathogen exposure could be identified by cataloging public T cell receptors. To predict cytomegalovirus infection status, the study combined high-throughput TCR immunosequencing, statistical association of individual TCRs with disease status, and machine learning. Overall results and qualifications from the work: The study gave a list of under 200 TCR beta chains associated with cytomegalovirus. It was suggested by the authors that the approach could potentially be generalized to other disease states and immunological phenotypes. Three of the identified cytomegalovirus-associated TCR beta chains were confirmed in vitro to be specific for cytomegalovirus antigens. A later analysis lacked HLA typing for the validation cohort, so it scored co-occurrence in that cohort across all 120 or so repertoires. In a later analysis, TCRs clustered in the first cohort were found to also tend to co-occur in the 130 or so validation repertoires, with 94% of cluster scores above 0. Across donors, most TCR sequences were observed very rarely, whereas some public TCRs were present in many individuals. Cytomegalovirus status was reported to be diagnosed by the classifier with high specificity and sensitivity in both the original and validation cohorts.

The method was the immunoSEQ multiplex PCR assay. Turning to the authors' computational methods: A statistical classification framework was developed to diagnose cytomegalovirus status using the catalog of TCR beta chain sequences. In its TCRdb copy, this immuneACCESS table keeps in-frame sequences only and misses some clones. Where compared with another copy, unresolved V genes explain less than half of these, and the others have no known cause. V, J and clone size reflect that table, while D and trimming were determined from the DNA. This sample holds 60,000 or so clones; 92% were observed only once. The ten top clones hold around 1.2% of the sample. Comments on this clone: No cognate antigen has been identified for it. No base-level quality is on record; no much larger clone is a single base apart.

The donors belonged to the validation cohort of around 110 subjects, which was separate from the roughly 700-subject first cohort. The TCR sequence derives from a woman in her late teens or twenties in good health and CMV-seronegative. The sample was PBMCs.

The bases are TGTGCCAGCACACGGACAGGGGAAGGGACCGGGGAGCTGTTTTTT. It specifies CASTRTGEGTGELFF. This chain is built from TRBV4-2 and TRBJ2-2, and 9 junctional nucleotides match TRBD1. CDR1 is given as LGHNA and CDR2 as YNFKEQ, both from the germline V gene. The CDR3, cysteine through phenylalanine, is 15 amino acids long. Solely the CDR3 DNA is kept, with 45 bases framed from the first base. V trim: 7 bases; J trim: 5 bases; unmatched bases: 8.